This T cell receptor (beta chain) is from a study of naive CD8 T cells in extremely preterm neonates. On the study more broadly: Adult ages are 25-50 years in the abstract, 20-50 in methods.

Aged 20-50 years with median roughly 36 years, adult controls were healthy nonsmokers. Sorted cells: live naive CD8+ T cells, CD45RA+CCR7+, Annexin V-negative. Profiled with immunoSEQ multiplex PCR; TCRdb holds only in-frame clones, not every one. This sample has around 4,600 clones, with 95% to 98% found just once. V shed 5 bases and J 9 bases; nucleotides not matched to a gene: 6. Germline V gene data show CDR1 as LNHDA and CDR2 as SQIVND (reference sequence). This CDR3 region has 14 residues. The receptor's source is a human donor in good health. The chain carries TRBV19 and TRBJ2-1; 11 bases are shared with TRBD2. Sample: naive CD8+ T cells from blood. CDR3 DNA sequence: TGTGCCAGTAGTGGGTTAGCGGGAGGGACTGAGCAGTTCTTC. Amino acids: CASSGLAGGTEQFF.